These 14 T cell receptor beta chains originate from one sample sequenced in a study of blood T cell repertoires in COVID-19. Repertoires were generated with immunoSEQ multiplex PCR, while TCRdb's copy carries only in-frame clones and drops some. The sample has about 96,000 clones, 80% seen once. The sequenced material came from peripheral blood. These receptors were collected from a middle-aged man who had recovered from COVID-19.

This clone appeared a single time. The V and J genes are TRBV25-1 and TRBJ1-6, with 10 bases aligning to TRBD1. CDR3 length equals 15 residues. With V trimmed by 7 bases and J by 4 bases, 4 bases remained unmatched. CDR1 is MGHDK and CDR2 is SYGVNS in the germline V gene. CDR3 DNA: TGTGCCAGCACCCCGGGACAGGGGTATAATTCACCCCTCCACTTT. This translates into CASTPGQGYNSPLHF.

The chain has TRBV3-1 (or the pseudogene TRBV3-2) and TRBJ1-1, with a tentative D call TRBD1 (5 bases). The CDR3 contains 12 residues. Germline CDR1 and CDR2: LGHDT and YNNKEL (reference sequence). Deletions cut 3 bases from V and 4 bases from J, with 6 bases between. The CDR3 coding sequence is TGTGCCAGCAGCCAGGGGGGCACTGAAGCTTTCTTT. Residues: CASSQGGTEAFF.

This clone was picked up a small number of times. The chain employs TRBV5-1 and TRBJ1-3, with TRBD1 identical over 7 bases. This CDR3 has 15 residues. With V trimmed by 4 bases and J by 0 bases, 4 bases remained unmatched. CDR1 is SGHRS and CDR2 is YFSETQ in the germline V gene. The CDR3 is CASSNGQASGNTIYF. The CDR3 nucleotides read TGCGCCAGCAGCAATGGACAGGCCTCTGGAAACACCATATATTTT. The entire variable domain, with the rest obtained from reference TRBV5-1 and TRBJ1-3, is as follows: KAGVTQTPRYLIKTRGQQVTLSCSPISGHRSVSWYQQTPGQGLQFLFEYFSETQRNKGNFPGRFSGRQFSNSRSEMNVSTLELGDSALYLCASSNGQASGNTIYFGEGSWLTVV.

This chain uses TRBV5-1 with TRBJ1-1; no firm D call. The V and J ends lost 0 bases and 0 bases respectively, with 6 bases between them. Germline V CDR1 and CDR2: SGHRS, YFSETQ. This CDR3 has 14 residues. CDR3 nucleotide sequence: TGCGCCAGCAGCTTGGATGTATTGAACACTGAAGCTTTCTTT. Protein: CASSLDVLNTEAFF.

The chain carries TRBV5-1 and TRBJ1-1; D gene uncertain. The germline gives CDR1 SGHRS, CDR2 YFSETQ. This CDR3 comprises 16 residues. V dropped 1 base and J dropped 1 base, with 14 bases sitting between them. Here the CDR3 reads CASSLSPGFANTEAFF. CDR3 sequence (DNA): TGCGCCAGCAGCTTGTCTCCAGGTTTTGCGAACACTGAAGCTTTCTTT.

Here the CDR3 reads CASSPPGTGYRQYF. Written as DNA, the CDR3 is TGTGCCAGCAGTCCTCCCGGGACAGGGTATCGACAGTACTTC. The chain uses TRBV28 and TRBJ2-7; TRBD1 agrees at 9 bases. V dropped 5 bases and J dropped 10; count of bases not matched to a gene: 12. The CDR3 consists of 14 residues. Germline V gene lookup returns CDR1 MDHEN and CDR2 SYDVKM.

The rearrangement joins TRBV7-8 to TRBJ2-7; TRBD1 is a possible D gene (6 bases). The germline V gene has CDR1 SGHVS and CDR2 FQNEAQ. The CDR3 has 12 amino acids. V gave up 5 bases and J gave up 4 bases, with 9 bases separating them. This CDR3 is CASSAQGYEQYF. In DNA, the CDR3 is TGTGCCAGCAGCGCCCAGGGGTACGAGCAGTACTTC.

This clone was seen a single time. This chain uses TRBV5-5 with TRBJ1-2; 9 bases are a match to TRBD1. The germline gives CDR1 SGHKS, CDR2 YYEKEE (reference sequence). V was pared by 0 bases and J by 6 bases, with 3 bases of the junction left unmatched. There are 14 residues in the CDR3. DNA of the CDR3: TGTGCCAGCAGCTTGGTACGGACAGGGGATGGCTACACCTTC. Its protein is CASSLVRTGDGYTF. The full variable domain, in which reference TRBV5-5 and TRBJ1-2 provide the parts outside the CDR3, is DAGVTQSPTHLIKTRGQQVTLRCSPISGHKSVSWYQQVLGQGPQFIFQYYEKEERGRGNFPDRFSARQFPNYSSELNVNALLLGDSALYLCASSLVRTGDGYTFGSGTRLTVV.

Regarding this clone: This same CDR3 is encoded by further DNA sequences in the sample. V usage is TRBV7-9 and J usage is TRBJ2-3; tentatively, D is TRBD2 (5 bases). Trimming left V 2 bases short and J 0 bases short, with 9 bases between. Looked up from germline, CDR1 is SEHNR and CDR2 is FQNEAQ (reference sequence). This CDR3 has 15 amino acids. CDR3 nucleotides: TGTGCCAGCAGCTTAAGCGGCGGGAGCACAGATACGCAGTATTTT. Its translation is CASSLSGGSTDTQYF.

This clone was recorded once. The chain couples TRBV27 to TRBJ2-1; TRBD1 aligns across 10 bases. CDR3 size: 15 residues. Germline V lookup: CDR1 MNHEY, CDR2 SMNVEV (reference sequence). The trim removed 5 bases at V and 9 bases at J, leaving 10 bases unmatched. The CDR3 DNA reads as TGTGCCAGCAGTACCCGGGACAGGGGTTATGGTGAGCAGTTCTTC. This codes for CASSTRDRGYGEQFF.

The gene calls are TRBV5-1 and TRBJ2-1; D perhaps matches TRBD2 (5 bases). CDR1 is SGHRS and CDR2 is YFSETQ in the germline V gene. The CDR3 sequence is 14 residues long. V lost 5 bases and J 9 bases, leaving 18 bases between the germline ends. CDR3 DNA sequence: TGCGCCAGCAGTCGATTAGCGAGCCAATCTGAGCAGTTCTTC. This sequence encodes CASSRLASQSEQFF.

This chain uses TRBV24-1 with TRBJ2-1; D is ambiguous. The CDR3 has 16 amino acids. Germline V gives CDR1 KGHDR, CDR2 SFDVKD. V was trimmed by 0 bases and J by 0 bases, leaving 8 bases between them. The DNA for the CDR3 is TGTGCCACCAGTGATTTGTTAGAGAGCTCCTACAATGAGCAGTTCTTC. This gives the protein CATSDLLESSYNEQFF.

V gene TRBV5-6 combines with J gene TRBJ1-6; 8 bases fit TRBD1. The CDR3 loop spans 14 amino acids. V was clipped by 2 bases and J by 6 bases; unmatched bases: 1. CDR1 is SGHDT, CDR2 YYEEEE, per germline. The CDR3 spells CASSFDRGNSPLHF. The CDR3 region has the DNA TGTGCCAGCAGCTTCGACAGGGGTAATTCACCCCTCCACTTT. The full variable domain, in which reference TRBV5-6 and TRBJ1-6 provide the parts outside the CDR3, is DAGVTQSPTHLIKTRGQQVTLRCSPKSGHDTVSWYQQALGQGPQFIFQYYEEEERQRGNFPDRFSGHQFPNYSSELNVNALLLGDSALYLCASSFDRGNSPLHFGNGTRLTVT.

V gene TRBV4-1 combines with J gene TRBJ2-1, with 12 bases lining up with TRBD2. The J segment lost 6 bases and the V segment lost 4 bases, leaving 7 bases of the junction unmatched. This CDR3 has 16 residues. CDR1 is MGHRA, CDR2 YSYEKL, per germline. CDR3 coding DNA: TGCGCCAGCAGCCCACAACTAGCGGGGGGTTTCAATGAGCAGTTCTTC. Its protein is CASSPQLAGGFNEQFF.